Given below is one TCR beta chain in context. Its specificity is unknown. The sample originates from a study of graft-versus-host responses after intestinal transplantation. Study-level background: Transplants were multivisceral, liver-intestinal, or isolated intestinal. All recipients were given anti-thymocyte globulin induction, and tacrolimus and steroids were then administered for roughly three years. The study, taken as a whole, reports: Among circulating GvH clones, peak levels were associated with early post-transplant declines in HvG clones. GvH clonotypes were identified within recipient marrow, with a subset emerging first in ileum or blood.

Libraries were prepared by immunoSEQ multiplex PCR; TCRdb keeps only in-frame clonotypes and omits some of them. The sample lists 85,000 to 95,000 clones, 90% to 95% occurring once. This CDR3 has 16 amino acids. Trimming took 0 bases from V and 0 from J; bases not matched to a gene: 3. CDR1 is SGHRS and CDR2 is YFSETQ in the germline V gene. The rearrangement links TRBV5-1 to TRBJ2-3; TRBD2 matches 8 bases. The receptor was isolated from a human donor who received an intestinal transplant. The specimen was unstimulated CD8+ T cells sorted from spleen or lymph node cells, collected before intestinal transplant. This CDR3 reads CASSLAGGVSTDTQYF. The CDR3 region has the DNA TGCGCCAGCAGCTTGGCCGGGGGGGTCAGCACAGATACGCAGTATTTT.